Described below is a single TCR beta chain sequence and its context. TCRdb re-called the 5' RACE reads with MiXCR, one entry per CDR3 protein. The sample has several thousand distinct CDR3 sequences, less than 60% seen once; the top ten hold about 2.9%. Tregs were sorted as CD4+CD25+CD127-/low cells. CDR1 is SGHRS, CDR2 YFSETQ, per germline. V was pared by 4 bases and J by 3 bases, with 14 bases between. The CDR3 contains 15 residues. The genes are TRBV5-1 and TRBJ2-1; tentatively, D is TRBD2 (5 bases). Sequenced input: Tregs sorted from a lymph node. The source is a female donor with breast cancer. CDR3 protein: CASSRAPEGYNEQFF. The CDR3 region has the DNA TGCGCCAGCAGCCGGGCCCCCGAGGGCTACAATGAGCAGTTCTTC.